A selection of T cell receptor beta chains follows, all from one sample in a study of T-cell memory formation after mild COVID-19. Each CDR3 protein gets one entry after TCRdb re-called the 5' RACE reads with MiXCR. The table has around 440,000 distinct CDR3 sequences, around a sixth seen once. Material: PBMCs or a T cell subset sorted from them (not recorded which). These receptors all stem from an adult woman who had mild COVID-19 (a few samples of this study predate the infection). Cell type and time point are not known. Each CDR3 is given with its conserved first and last residue. The order of the fields is CDR3 DNA, CDR3 protein, D gene, clone size, J gene, V gene. The D gene is left open where the match is weak. Size tells how often a clone was seen (once, few, many) or the class of an expanded clone, and some rows leave it out.

TGCAGTGCCGAAAGACTGACAGGGTTGTATGGCTACACCTTC	CSAERLTGLYGYTF	TRBD1	.	TRBJ1-2	TRBV20-1
TGTGCCACCAGTGAGGCAGGTATCGGCACAGATACGCAGTATTTT	CATSEAGIGTDTQYF	.	.	TRBJ2-3	TRBV24-1
TGCGCCAGCAGCTTGGCCGGGACAGGGACCTTCTATGGCTACACCTTC	CASSLAGTGTFYGYTF	TRBD1	.	TRBJ1-2	TRBV5-1
TGTGCCAGCAGCTCGGGACAGGGGGCTACCCAGTACTTC	CASSSGQGATQYF	TRBD1	few	TRBJ2-5	TRBV7-3
TGTGCCAGTTCACAGAATAGGGGAAATCAGCCCCAGCATTTT	CASSQNRGNQPQHF	.	few	TRBJ1-5	TRBV6-6
TGCAGTGCTAGAGAGGTTCGGGGTAGCAAAAGGGAAGAGACCCAGTACTTC	CSAREVRGSKREETQYF	.	few	TRBJ2-5	TRBV20-1
TGTGCCAGCAGTCCCGGGGGAACGATGGGCGAGCAGTACTTC	CASSPGGTMGEQYF	.	few	TRBJ2-7	TRBV12-3/TRBV12-4
TGCAGTGCTAGCGGTAGCGATGCCTACGAGCAGTACTTC	CSASGSDAYEQYF	.	.	TRBJ2-7	TRBV20-1
TGTGCCAGCAGCTTAGTACCGGGACCTGAAGAGACCCAGTACTTC	CASSLVPGPEETQYF	.	few	TRBJ2-5	TRBV7-2
TGTGCCAGCAGTTTAGCGGGAGTAGGTAATAACGAGCAGTACTTC	CASSLAGVGNNEQYF	.	many	TRBJ2-7	TRBV12-3/TRBV12-4
TGTGCCAGCAGTCCCAGACTAGCGGGAAACATTCAGTACTTC	CASSPRLAGNIQYF	TRBD2	.	TRBJ2-4	TRBV12-3/TRBV12-4
TGTGCCTGGAGGAATAAGAGGGGCGTCAATCAGCCCCAGCATTTT	CAWRNKRGVNQPQHF	.	.	TRBJ1-5	TRBV30
TGTGCCAGCAGCTCCTCGGGCCGCTACGAGCAGTACTTC	CASSSSGRYEQYF	.	few	TRBJ2-7	TRBV12-3/TRBV12-4
TGTGCCAGCTCACCACGGGAGTCGAACACCGGGGAGCTGTTTTTT	CASSPRESNTGELFF	.	.	TRBJ2-2	TRBV18
TGCAGTGCTAGAAAACTAGCGGGAGGTTACGAGCAGTACTTC	CSARKLAGGYEQYF	TRBD2	few	TRBJ2-7	TRBV20-1
TGTGCCAGCAGCTTAGGGGGGACAGGGCCTATGAACACTGAAGCTTTCTTT	CASSLGGTGPMNTEAFF	TRBD1	.	TRBJ1-1	TRBV11-2
TGTGCCAGCAGCTTAGCCTCAAATCCAGGACAGAATAACTATGGCTACACCTTC	CASSLASNPGQNNYGYTF	.	.	TRBJ1-2	TRBV7-8
TGTGCCAGCAGCTACGGGACTAGCGGGAGGACCACGAGCTCCTACGAGCAGTACTTC	CASSYGTSGRTTSSYEQYF	TRBD2	.	TRBJ2-7	TRBV5-8
TGCGCCAGCGGTGACAGGAGCTTTAGTGAAGCTTTCTTT	CASGDRSFSEAFF	.	.	TRBJ1-1	TRBV4-1
TGCAGTGCTCCGCCCCGACGGTTTTCCTATGGCTACACCTTC	CSAPPRRFSYGYTF	.	few	TRBJ1-2	TRBV20-1
TGTGCCAGCAGCTTAGATTTATTTAATTGGACAGGGTTTCTCAAAGGAGCTTTCTTT	CASSLDLFNWTGFLKGAFF	TRBD1	.	TRBJ1-1	TRBV7-8
TGCAGCGTTTTAGTTAGAGGGGGCTTTACCTATGGCTACACCTTC	CSVLVRGGFTYGYTF	TRBD1	few	TRBJ1-2	TRBV29-1
TGTGCCACCAGGCGGGACGGTAACACCGGGGAGCTGTTTTTT	CATRRDGNTGELFF	.	.	TRBJ2-2	TRBV24-1
TGTGCCAGCAGCCAACCCGACACCTACAATGAGCAGTTCTTC	CASSQPDTYNEQFF	.	.	TRBJ2-1	TRBV4-2
TGCGCCAGCAGCTTGACAGGGAACTATGTAGCCAAAAACATTCAGTACTTC	CASSLTGNYVAKNIQYF	.	few	TRBJ2-4	TRBV5-1
TGTGCCAGTAGTATTGGGTACGGAGGACTTTCTAATGAAAAACTGTTTTTT	CASSIGYGGLSNEKLFF	.	.	TRBJ1-4	TRBV19
TGTGCCAGCTCAGCTACAGTGATCCTCTCTGGGGCCAACGTCCTGACTTTC	CASSATVILSGANVLTF	.	.	TRBJ2-6	TRBV18
TGTGCCAGGTCCGGAGGGACCTTCCAAGAGACCCAGTACTTC	CARSGGTFQETQYF	.	many	TRBJ2-5	TRBV2
TGTGCCACCAGCCGGGAACTGACGGGCTATGGCTACACCTTC	CATSRELTGYGYTF	.	few	TRBJ1-2	TRBV15
TGTGCCAGCAGTGTCCCTGGACCCTACGAGCAGTACTTC	CASSVPGPYEQYF	.	.	TRBJ2-7	TRBV2
TGTGCCAGCTCACCACCGTCTTCAAGCTCCTACGAGCAGTACTTC	CASSPPSSSSYEQYF	.	.	TRBJ2-7	TRBV18
TGTGCCAGCAGCGCACAACTGGGAAACACCATATATTTT	CASSAQLGNTIYF	.	.	TRBJ1-3	TRBV9
TGTGCCAGCAGCCAAGTAGGGGGACAGGGAAACTATGGCTACACCTTC	CASSQVGGQGNYGYTF	TRBD1	few	TRBJ1-2	TRBV14
TGCGCCAGCAGCTTGGCCACTAGCGGACTCACAGATACGCAGTATTTT	CASSLATSGLTDTQYF	TRBD2	.	TRBJ2-3	TRBV5-1
TGTGCCAGCAGCCACAGGGGACGGGACACTGAAGCTTTCTTT	CASSHRGRDTEAFF	.	.	TRBJ1-1	TRBV14
TGTGCCAGCAGCTTAGGAGGTGCTTCTGGAAACACCATATATTTT	CASSLGGASGNTIYF	.	few	TRBJ1-3	TRBV6-1
TGCAGTGCTAGACCCGGGACAGGGGGCGGTCGGCAGTATTTT	CSARPGTGGGRQYF	TRBD1	.	TRBJ2-3	TRBV20-1
TGTGCCAGCAGCCCCGGACAGACGACTAATGAAAAACTGTTTTTT	CASSPGQTTNEKLFF	.	.	TRBJ1-4	TRBV7-2
TGTGCCAGCAGCTTAGGGTACAGCCCAGGACTAGCGGGAGTATGGGAGCAGTACTTC	CASSLGYSPGLAGVWEQYF	TRBD2	.	TRBJ2-7	TRBV13
TGTGCCAGCAGCTGGGGAGAGTACAATGAGCAGTTCTTC	CASSWGEYNEQFF	.	.	TRBJ2-1	TRBV5-4
TGTGCCAGCAGTGAAGTGATTGGGACCCAGTACTTC	CASSEVIGTQYF	.	.	TRBJ2-5	TRBV2
TGTGCCAGCAGCTTAGGGGGTAGCGGGGTAGGCCTTCATTTT	CASSLGGSGVGLHF	TRBD2	few	TRBJ2-3	TRBV7-7